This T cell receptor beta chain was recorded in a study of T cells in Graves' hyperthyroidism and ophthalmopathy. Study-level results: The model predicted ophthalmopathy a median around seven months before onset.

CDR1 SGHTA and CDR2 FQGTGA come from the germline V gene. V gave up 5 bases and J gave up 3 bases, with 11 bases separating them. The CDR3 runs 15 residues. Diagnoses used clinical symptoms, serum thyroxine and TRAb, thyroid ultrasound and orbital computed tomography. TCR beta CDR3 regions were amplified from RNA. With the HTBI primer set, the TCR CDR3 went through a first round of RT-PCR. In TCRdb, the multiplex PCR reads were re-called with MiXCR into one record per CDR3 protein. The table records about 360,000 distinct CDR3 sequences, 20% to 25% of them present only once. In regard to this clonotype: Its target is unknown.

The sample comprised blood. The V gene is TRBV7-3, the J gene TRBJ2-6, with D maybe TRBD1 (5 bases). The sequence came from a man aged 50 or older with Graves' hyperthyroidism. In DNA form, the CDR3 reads TGTGCCAGCAGCCTCCAGGGTTTTGGGGCCAACGTCCTGACTTTC. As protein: CASSLQGFGANVLTF.